The 29 T cell receptor beta chains reported below all come from one sample, sequenced in a study of Ad26.COV2.S vaccination and SARS-CoV-2 variants. Here immunoSEQ multiplex PCR was the method, and the copy in TCRdb shows in-frame clones only, minus some. The sample contains roughly 500,000 clones, around nine tenths of which appear only once. Treatment noted: 15 to 20 received Ad26.COV2.S at low or high dose, single or two shots; 5 received placebo; per-sample allocation not given. Sampling took place 63 days after the first vaccine or placebo injection. The sequencing used peripheral blood, collected in a trial of Ad26.COV2.S vaccine versus placebo. These receptors all come from a person aged 18 to 65 who received the Ad26.COV2.S COVID-19 vaccine or a placebo.

The rearrangement joins TRBV18 to TRBJ1-5; D gene unclear. Deletions cut 4 bases from V and 7 bases from J, with 17 bases between. The CDR3 runs 15 residues. Germline V gene lookup returns CDR1 KGHSH and CDR2 LQKENI. CDR3 in amino acids: CASSLSPDGSQPQHF. CDR3 in DNA: TGTGCCAGCTCACTTTCTCCGGACGGGTCCCAGCCCCAGCATTTT.

This chain links TRBV19 with TRBJ1-1; the D gene is possibly TRBD1 (5 bases). The CDR3 sequence is 15 residues long. V was clipped by 5 bases and J by 4 bases, with 17 bases between them. Germline-derived CDR1 and CDR2 are LNHDA and SQIVND (reference sequence). CDR3 amino acids: CASSPGRVRGTEAFF. CDR3 nucleotides: TGTGCCAGTAGTCCAGGACGTGTAAGGGGCACTGAAGCTTTCTTT.

V gene TRBV11-1 combines with J gene TRBJ2-3, with a weak D call TRBD2 (5 bases). The CDR3 covers 14 residues. The germline gives CDR1 SGHAT, CDR2 FQDESV (reference sequence). V lost 5 bases and J lost 4, with 13 bases in between. In DNA form, the CDR3 reads TGTGCCAGCAGCCAGACCTGGACTGCAGATACGCAGTATTTT. This gives the protein CASSQTWTADTQYF.

This chain connects TRBV19 to TRBJ2-1, with TRBD2 identical over 11 bases. V was pared by 5 bases and J by 6 bases, with 6 bases of the junction left unmatched. Germline-derived CDR1 and CDR2 are LNHDA and SQIVND (reference sequence). This CDR3 comprises 15 residues. CDR3 sequence reads: CASSGFTSGSNEQFF. In nucleotides, the CDR3 is TGTGCCAGTAGTGGGTTTACTAGCGGGAGCAATGAGCAGTTCTTC.

The sample holds one count of this clone. In the same sample, other DNA sequences code for this CDR3. V and J are TRBV7-9 and TRBJ1-1; no reliable D call. There are 14 residues in the CDR3. The V gene's germline CDR1 is SEHNR and CDR2 FQNEAQ (reference sequence). V lost 2 bases, J lost 0 bases, and 7 bases lay in between. In DNA, the CDR3 is TGTGCCAGCAGCTTACGGGAGTTGAACACTGAAGCTTTCTTT. Amino acids: CASSLRELNTEAFF.

This clone came up once. The gene calls are TRBV5-4 and TRBJ2-4; D is possibly TRBD1 or TRBD2 (5 bases each). Germline-derived CDR1 and CDR2 are SGHNT and YYREEE (reference sequence). V was shortened by 4 bases and J by 9 bases, with 14 bases between the two germline ends. The CDR3 contains 13 residues. The CDR3 coding sequence is TGTGCCAGCAGCGAATCGGGGCTCGGCATTCAGTACTTC. Protein: CASSESGLGIQYF.

The rearrangement uses TRBV11-2 and TRBJ1-1, with D perhaps matching TRBD1 (5 bases). The CDR3 consists of 11 residues. V lost 3 bases and J 9 bases, leaving 8 bases between the germline ends. Per germline, CDR1 SGHAT and CDR2 FQNNGV. CDR3 protein: CASSFDSKAFF. For the CDR3, the DNA is TGTGCCAGCAGCTTCGACAGTAAAGCTTTCTTT.

The chain recombines TRBV25-1 with TRBJ2-1; 9 nucleotides align to TRBD2. The V gene's germline CDR1 is MGHDK and CDR2 SYGVNS. V lost 3 bases and J lost 10; bases outside the gene matches: 10. The CDR3 loop spans 15 amino acids. CDR3 sequence reads: CASSEAGGVFGEQFF. CDR3 in DNA: TGTGCCAGCAGTGAGGCGGGAGGGGTTTTTGGGGAGCAGTTCTTC.

The rearrangement joins TRBV6-5 to TRBJ2-3; TRBD2 matches 10 bases. The CDR3 runs 15 residues. From germline, CDR1 is MNHEY and CDR2 SVGAGI. V was pared by 10 bases and J by 8 bases, with 15 bases of the junction left unmatched. DNA of the CDR3: TGTGCCACCAAATCCGCCGGGACTAGCGCGATTACGCAGTATTTT. It is translated as CATKSAGTSAITQYF.

There are a few counts of this clone. V is TRBV6-5 and J is TRBJ1-1; TRBD1 matches 8 bases. Germline V gene sequence: CDR1 MNHEY, CDR2 SVGAGI. Unmatched junction bases numbered 6, after V lost 6 bases and J lost 6 bases. The CDR3 totals 13 residues. The CDR3 is CASSRDRGAEAFF. As DNA, the CDR3 is TGTGCCAGCAGCCGTGACAGGGGCGCTGAAGCTTTCTTT.

The rearrangement uses TRBV15 and TRBJ1-5, with TRBD1 as a possible D gene (6 bases). The CDR3 length is 17 residues. V was shortened by 0 bases and J by 5 bases, with 17 bases between the two germline ends. Germline values: CDR1 LNHNV, CDR2 YYDKDF (reference sequence). The CDR3 loop reads CATSRDPILRGDQPQHF. The CDR3 nucleotides read TGTGCCACCAGCAGAGATCCGATTCTCAGGGGAGATCAGCCCCAGCATTTT.

The rearrangement uses TRBV4-1 and TRBJ1-1; 7 bases fit TRBD1. The CDR3 totals 19 residues. CDR1 is MGHRA and CDR2 is YSYEKL in the germline V gene. Trimming took 2 bases from V and 0 from J; bases not matched to a gene: 15. The CDR3 here is CASSQKDPGQPRLNTEAFF. The CDR3 nucleotides read TGCGCCAGCAGCCAAAAAGATCCGGGACAGCCTAGATTGAACACTGAAGCTTTCTTT.

V gene TRBV6-2 or TRBV6-3 combines with J gene TRBJ1-2; 7 positions match TRBD1. Germline V lookup: CDR1 MNHEY, CDR2 SVGEGT. The V and J ends lost 6 bases and 5 bases, in that order; junction bases with no gene match: 9. The CDR3 is 14 amino acids. The CDR3 here is CASSEGTVLYGYTF. The CDR3, as DNA: TGTGCCAGCAGCGAAGGGACAGTGCTTTATGGCTACACCTTC.

CDR3 in amino acids: CATSTPGLANNEQFF. CDR3 DNA: TGTGCCACCAGTACCCCCGGACTAGCGAACAATGAGCAGTTCTTC. The V gene is TRBV24-1, the J gene TRBJ2-1; 9 bases are shared with TRBD2. Germline V gene sequence: CDR1 KGHDR, CDR2 SFDVKD. J gave up 5 bases and V 6 bases, and 7 bases lay outside the gene matches. The CDR3 length is 15 residues.

This clone was seen a single time. The chain combines TRBV4-2 with TRBJ2-3; 7 bases map to TRBD1. Looked up from germline, CDR1 is LGHNA and CDR2 is YNFKEQ. V shed 4 bases, J shed 0 bases, and the junction held 28 bases outside the gene matches. This CDR3 comprises 23 residues. The CDR3 loop is CASSRTLAGGQASNPPSTDTQYF. The CDR3 region has the DNA TGTGCCAGCAGCCGCACCCTCGCGGGCGGACAGGCGTCGAACCCACCGAGCACAGATACGCAGTATTTT.

The chain has TRBV29-1 and TRBJ2-2, with D maybe TRBD2 (5 bases). CDR1 is SQVTM, CDR2 ANQGSEA, per germline. The CDR3 contains 13 residues. Trimming stripped 6 bases from V and 2 bases from J, with 10 bases between. This CDR3 is CSVRGFNTGELFF. CDR3 DNA sequence: TGCAGCGTCCGAGGGTTCAACACCGGGGAGCTGTTTTTT.

The CDR3 region has the DNA TGTGCCAGCAGTTACCGAAGGACAGGGATCACGAACACTGAAGCTTTCTTT. Encoded protein: CASSYRRTGITNTEAFF. J is TRBJ1-1 and V is TRBV6-2 or TRBV6-3; 8 bases align to TRBD1. Germline V gene lookup returns CDR1 MNHEY and CDR2 SVGEGT. The CDR3 totals 17 residues. V gave up 2 bases and J gave up 1 base; unmatched junction bases: 9.

The V and J genes are TRBV7-2 and TRBJ2-3, with TRBD2 matching 7 bases. CDR1 is SGHTA and CDR2 is FQGNSA in the germline V gene. Trimming at V came to 5 bases and at J to 4 bases, leaving 15 bases not matched to a gene. This CDR3 spans 17 amino acids. CDR3 bases: TGTGCCAGCAGCCAATCGGTTGGGAGGGCAGTCTCAGATACGCAGTATTTT. It translates to CASSQSVGRAVSDTQYF.

The chain has TRBV28 and TRBJ1-5, with 7 positions matching TRBD1. This CDR3 comprises 13 residues. Germline trimming cut 6 bases from V and 8 bases from J; bases unmatched to any gene: 7. CDR1 is MDHEN, CDR2 SYDVKM, per germline. The CDR3 bases are TGTGCCAGCAGCCAGGACAGGAACAAGCCCCAGCATTTT. Its translation is CASSQDRNKPQHF.

The gene calls are TRBV7-3 and TRBJ2-1; D may be TRBD1 or TRBD2 (6 bases each). Germline CDR1 and CDR2: SGHTA and FQGTGA. The CDR3 is made up of 14 amino acids. V was clipped by 0 bases and J by 9 bases, with 12 bases between them. The CDR3 loop reads CASSLTLGGGEQFF. CDR3 in DNA: TGTGCCAGCAGCTTAACTCTGGGGGGCGGTGAGCAGTTCTTC.

In this sample, this clone turned up a few times. The rearrangement joins TRBV30 to TRBJ2-3; tentatively, D is TRBD1 or TRBD2 (5 bases each). V shed 2 bases and J shed 0 bases, with 12 bases lying between them. Germline-derived CDR1 and CDR2 are GTSNPN and SVGIG (reference sequence). This CDR3 has 15 residues. The CDR3 is CAWSMWGSSTDTQYF. The DNA of the CDR3 is TGTGCCTGGAGTATGTGGGGGTCTAGCACAGATACGCAGTATTTT.

V is TRBV19 and J is TRBJ1-1; D possibly corresponds to TRBD1 (6 bases). CDR1 and CDR2 from the germline V gene are LNHDA and SQIVND (reference sequence). Trimming took off 6 bases at V and 0 bases at J, with 23 bases between the two ends. This CDR3 is 18 amino acids long. The CDR3 coding sequence is TGTGCCAGTAGCCCCAGCTCTTTTGGGGGCGGCTTGAACACTGAAGCTTTCTTT. It specifies CASSPSSFGGGLNTEAFF.

CDR3: CASSPTGRDTQYF. For the CDR3, the DNA is TGTGCCAGCAGCCCAACCGGGAGAGATACGCAGTATTTT. This chain connects TRBV7-2 to TRBJ2-3; tentative D call: TRBD2 (6 bases). V shed 5 bases and J shed 5 bases, with 11 bases lying between them. The CDR3 has 13 amino acids. Germline V lookup: CDR1 SGHTA, CDR2 FQGNSA.

The chain joins TRBV5-1 to TRBJ1-6; D uncertain. Looked up from germline, CDR1 is SGHRS and CDR2 is YFSETQ. V dropped 4 bases and J dropped 7 bases, with 12 bases sitting between them. The CDR3 covers 14 residues. DNA of the CDR3: TGCGCCAGCAGCCAGACTGGCCAAAATTCACCCCTCCACTTT. This translates into CASSQTGQNSPLHF.

The chain recombines TRBV9 with TRBJ2-7, with D unclear. Per germline, CDR1 SGDLS and CDR2 YYNGEE. V lost 0 bases and J 2 bases, leaving 12 bases between the germline ends. CDR3 length: 15 amino acids. DNA for the CDR3: TGTGCCAGCAGCGTAGGTCCAGACCTTACCTACGAGCAGTACTTC. Protein sequence: CASSVGPDLTYEQYF.

The chain uses TRBV28 and TRBJ1-4; D is perhaps TRBD1 (5 bases). The CDR3 runs 16 residues. Germline CDR1 reads MDHEN; CDR2 reads SYDVKM. Trimming stripped 5 bases from V and 7 bases from J, with 20 bases between. Here the CDR3 reads CASSPGLTGAGEKLFF. For the CDR3, the DNA is TGTGCCAGCAGTCCGGGATTAACAGGTGCCGGTGAAAAACTGTTTTTT.

The J gene is TRBJ1-5, the V gene TRBV19; TRBD1 is a possible D gene (6 bases). V lost 5 bases to trimming and J lost 2 bases, with 19 bases between them. CDR1 is LNHDA, CDR2 SQIVND, per germline (reference sequence). The CDR3 has 17 residues. CDR3 protein: CASSQTPGVLGNQPQHF. The CDR3 DNA follows: TGTGCCAGTAGTCAGACTCCAGGGGTTTTGGGCAATCAGCCCCAGCATTTT.

The chain joins TRBV7-2 to TRBJ1-4; 7 positions agree with TRBD1. Germline assignment: CDR1 SGHTA and CDR2 FQGNSA. CDR3 length equals 14 residues. After removal of 3 bases from V and 5 bases from J, the junction contained 3 bases not matched to a gene. Written as DNA, the CDR3 is TGTGCCAGCAGCTTTGGCAGGGGGAATGAAAAACTGTTTTTT. It yields the protein CASSFGRGNEKLFF.

This sequence joins TRBV5-1 and TRBJ2-5; D is undetermined. Between the trimmed V and J ends, which lost 7 bases and 4 bases, there was a span of 17 bases. The CDR3 length is 14 residues. Germline CDR1 is SGHRS and CDR2 is YFSETQ. CDR3 coding DNA: TGCGCCAGCCACTCTGAACCAAAAACAGAGACCCAGTACTTC. This sequence encodes CASHSEPKTETQYF.